Following are 15 T cell receptor beta chains from one sample sequenced in a study of cytomegalovirus exposure and HLA in healthy donors. PCR employed 60 Vbeta and 13 Jbeta primers. Clones were sequenced by immunoSEQ multiplex PCR, and TCRdb holds only the in-frame ones, with some missing. The sample comprises under 150,000 clones, roughly 78% of which are singletons, and roughly 6.3% rests with the top ten. The material sequenced was PBMCs. The receptor set was obtained from a woman aged 40-49 years in good health and CMV-seronegative.

This clone was seen more than once but under ten times. This chain uses TRBV15 with TRBJ1-3; D is ambiguous. The CDR3 loop spans 16 amino acids. Germline V gene sequence: CDR1 LNHNV, CDR2 YYDKDF (reference sequence). Trimming took off 1 base at V and 2 bases at J, with 12 bases between the two ends. The CDR3 spells CATSRGWERPGNTIYF. The CDR3 nucleotides read TGTGCCACCAGCAGAGGCTGGGAGCGACCTGGAAACACCATATATTTT.

This sequence joins TRBV7-3 and TRBJ1-1; D unclear. The CDR3 has 13 residues. Deletions cut 0 bases from V and 8 bases from J, with 10 bases between. From germline, CDR1 is SGHTA and CDR2 FQGTGA. The CDR3 nucleotides read TGTGCCAGCAGCTTAACGCCGGTCCGGGAAGCTTTCTTT. Translating it yields CASSLTPVREAFF.

This clone has a handful of counts. The chain carries TRBV6-5 and TRBJ2-7; no clear D gene. Germline CDR1 and CDR2: MNHEY and SVGAGI. This CDR3 is 13 amino acids long. Trimming cost V 0 bases and J 3 bases, with 6 bases left between them. This CDR3 is CASSYSFLYEQYF. CDR3 coding DNA: TGTGCCAGCAGTTACTCGTTCCTCTACGAGCAGTACTTC.

Points on this clone: One junction end disagrees with the germline gene, perhaps due to a read error. The chain carries TRBV7-9 and TRBJ2-7; TRBD2 matches 11 bases. Germline-derived CDR1 and CDR2 are SEHNR and FQNEAQ (reference sequence). CDR3 length: 16 residues. DNA for the CDR3: TGTTCCAGCAGGCCTAACCGACTAGCGGGACTCTACGAGCAGTACTTC. Translated: CSSRPNRLAGLYEQYF.

This clone was counted a single time. This chain uses TRBV19 with TRBJ2-4, with 9 bases matching TRBD1. The CDR3 contains 16 residues. CDR1 is LNHDA, CDR2 SQIVND, per germline (reference sequence). V lost 5 bases to trimming and J lost 5 bases; unmatched junction nucleotides: 10. CDR3 DNA: TGTGCCAGTAGTCACAGGGGGCGCGGTTGGGAAAACATTCAGTACTTC. The encoded protein is CASSHRGRGWENIQYF.

This clone was seen more than once but under ten times. This rearrangement joins TRBV25-1 to TRBJ2-1; the match to TRBD2 covers 7 bases. The CDR3 has 15 amino acids. Germline V CDR1 and CDR2: MGHDK, SYGVNS. The trim removed 1 base at V and 7 bases at J, leaving 7 bases unmatched. The CDR3 loop reads CASSEWGEGGNEQFF. CDR3 bases: TGTGCCAGCAGTGAATGGGGGGAGGGAGGTAATGAGCAGTTCTTC.

This clone has only a few counts. This chain joins TRBV27 and TRBJ2-6, with TRBD2 identical over 11 bases. Trimming at V came to 5 bases and at J to 0 bases, leaving 6 bases not matched to a gene. The length of the CDR3 is 18 residues. In germline, CDR1 is MNHEY, CDR2 SMNVEV (reference sequence). The CDR3 region has the DNA TGTGCCAGCAGTCCGACTAGCGGGACAAGCTCTGGGGCCAACGTCCTGACTTTC. Protein sequence: CASSPTSGTSSGANVLTF.

V and J are TRBV7-2 and TRBJ2-5; possibly TRBD2 for D (6 bases). From germline, CDR1 is SGHTA and CDR2 FQGNSA. The CDR3 has 14 amino acids. V lost 3 bases and J lost 11, with 19 bases in between. Written as DNA, the CDR3 is TGTGCCAGCAGCTTGGCGGCGTCCTCGGGGGAGCAGTACTTC. Amino acid sequence: CASSLAASSGEQYF. The whole variable domain, filled in from reference TRBV7-2 and TRBJ2-5, reads GAGVSQSPSNKVTEKGKDVELRCDPISGHTALYWYRQSLGQGLEFLIYFQGNSAPDKSGLPSDRFSAERTGGSVSTLTIQRTQQEDSAVYLCASSLAASSGEQYFGPGTRLLVL.

This clone has a single count. As the CDR3 is not closed by the conserved phenylalanine or tryptophan, this likely results from a read error. Because the CDR3's place on the DNA is in doubt, the DNA is left out and the CDR3 is given as listed by TCRdb. This chain links TRBV7-2 with TRBJ2-7; the D segment call TRBD2 is taken from the table without a DNA check. The CDR3 spans 13 residues, counting both ends. In germline, CDR1 is SGHTA, CDR2 FQGNSA. CDR3 protein: CASSLTLAGSPAL.

The chain uses TRBV7-2 and TRBJ2-1; 11 bases line up with TRBD2. Trimming removed 5 bases from V and 6 bases from J; junction bases left unmatched: 6. This CDR3 is built from 15 residues. Germline-derived CDR1 and CDR2 are SGHTA and FQGNSA. In DNA, the CDR3 is TGTGCCAGCAGCCCTACTAGCGGGAGCGGCAATGAGCAGTTCTTC. Its translation is CASSPTSGSGNEQFF.

The chain combines TRBV7-9 with TRBJ1-1, with a possible D match to TRBD1 (5 bases). This CDR3 is 15 amino acids long. Trimming took off 3 bases at V and 0 bases at J, with 11 bases between the two ends. Germline V lookup: CDR1 SEHNR, CDR2 FQNEAQ (reference sequence). CDR3 coding DNA: TGTGCCAGCAGCTTTTTCACAGGAGTGAACACTGAAGCTTTCTTT. The encoded protein is CASSFFTGVNTEAFF.

V and J are TRBV4-1 and TRBJ2-7; 11 bases align to TRBD2. The CDR3 consists of 15 residues. Germline CDR1 and CDR2: MGHRA and YSYEKL. Trimming removed 2 bases from V and 2 bases from J; junction bases left unmatched: 2. The CDR3 DNA sequence: TGCGCCAGCAGCCAACTAGCGGGAGGAGCCTACGAGCAGTACTTC. The encoded protein is CASSQLAGGAYEQYF.

In the case of this clone: A read error may produce the germline difference seen at one junction end. The chain joins TRBV7-9 to TRBJ1-1; D possibly corresponds to TRBD1 (5 bases). Germline CDR1 SEHNR, CDR2 FQNEAQ (reference sequence). There are 15 residues in the CDR3. Here the CDR3 reads CSSSPQGLENTEAFF. The CDR3, as DNA: TGTTCCAGCAGCCCTCAGGGATTGGAGAACACTGAAGCTTTCTTT.

Note on this clone: Sequence at one end of the junction differs from germline and may be a read error. The chain combines TRBV7-9 with TRBJ2-7; perhaps TRBD1 as D (6 bases). Germline V gives CDR1 SEHNR, CDR2 FQNEAQ (reference sequence). This CDR3 is 15 amino acids long. In DNA, the CDR3 is TGTTCCAGCAGCTTAGGTACAGGGAATTTCTACGAGCAGTACTTC. It yields the protein CSSSLGTGNFYEQYF.

The chain combines TRBV4-3 with TRBJ1-3; D uncertain. CDR3 length: 15 amino acids. Germline V gene sequence: CDR1 LGHNA, CDR2 YSLEER. The V gene lost 0 bases and the J gene lost 7 bases, with 13 bases spanning the gap. CDR3 sequence (DNA): TGCGCCAGCAGCCAAGAAAGGCCAATCGGGAACACCATATATTTT. Its translation is CASSQERPIGNTIYF.